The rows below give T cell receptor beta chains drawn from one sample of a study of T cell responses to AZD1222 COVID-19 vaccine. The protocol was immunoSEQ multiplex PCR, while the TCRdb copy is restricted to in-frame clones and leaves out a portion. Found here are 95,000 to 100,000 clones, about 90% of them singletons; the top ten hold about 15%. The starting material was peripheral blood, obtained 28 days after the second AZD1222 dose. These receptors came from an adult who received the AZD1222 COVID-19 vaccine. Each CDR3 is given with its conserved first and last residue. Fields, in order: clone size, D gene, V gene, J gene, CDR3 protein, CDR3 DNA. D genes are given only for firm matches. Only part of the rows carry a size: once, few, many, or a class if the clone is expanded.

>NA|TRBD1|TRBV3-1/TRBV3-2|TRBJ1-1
CATGAGGDWALAFF
TGTGCCACCGGGGCAGGGGGCGATTGGGCCTTAGCTTTCTTT
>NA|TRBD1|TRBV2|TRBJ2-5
CASGYRGQETQYF
TGTGCCAGCGGCTACAGGGGGCAAGAGACCCAGTACTTC
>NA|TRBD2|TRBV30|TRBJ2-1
CAWSDLAREKGEQFF
TGTGCCTGGAGTGACCTCGCGCGGGAGAAGGGTGAGCAGTTCTTC
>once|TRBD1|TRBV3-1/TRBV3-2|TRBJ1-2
CASSQDNRGSYGYTF
TGTGCCAGCAGCCAAGATAACAGGGGGTCCTATGGCTACACCTTC
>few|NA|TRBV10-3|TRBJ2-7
CAISERGQKGSYEQYF
TGTGCCATCAGTGAGCGAGGACAAAAAGGATCCTACGAGCAGTACTTC
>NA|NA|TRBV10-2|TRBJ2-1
CASSEGNEQFF
TGCGCCAGCAGTGAGGGGAATGAGCAGTTCTTC
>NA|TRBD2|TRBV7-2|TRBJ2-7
CASSLVQSSGHYEQYF
TGTGCCAGCAGCTTAGTACAGTCTAGCGGGCATTACGAGCAGTACTTC
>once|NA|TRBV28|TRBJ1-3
CASRHAAPGNTIYF
TGTGCCAGCAGACATGCCGCCCCGGGAAACACCATATATTTT
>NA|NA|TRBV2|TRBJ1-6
CASAGGEVHLHF
TGTGCCAGCGCCGGAGGGGAAGTCCACCTCCACTTT
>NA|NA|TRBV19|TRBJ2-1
CASRDIGLTYNEQFF
TGTGCCAGTAGGGATATAGGACTAACCTACAATGAGCAGTTCTTC
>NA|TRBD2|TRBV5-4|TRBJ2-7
CASSGGLAGEALQYF
TGTGCCAGCAGCGGGGGACTAGCGGGAGAAGCCCTGCAGTACTTC
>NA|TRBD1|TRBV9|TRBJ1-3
CASSPGTGSSGNTIYF
TGTGCCAGCAGCCCGGGGACAGGGAGCTCTGGAAACACCATATATTTT
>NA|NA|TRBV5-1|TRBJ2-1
CASSLMMTEYNEQFF
TGCGCCAGCAGCTTGATGATGACGGAGTACAATGAGCAGTTCTTC
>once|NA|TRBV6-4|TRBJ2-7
CASRPGQASDEQYF
TGTGCCAGTCGTCCGGGACAAGCCTCCGACGAGCAGTACTTC
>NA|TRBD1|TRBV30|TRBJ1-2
CAWSAPDRGLFGYTF
TGTGCCTGGAGTGCCCCGGACAGGGGGCTTTTTGGCTACACCTTC
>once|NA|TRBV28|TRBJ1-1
CASSPRDLLRGMNTEAFF
TGTGCCAGCAGTCCCCGGGACCTCCTAAGGGGCATGAACACTGAAGCTTTCTTT
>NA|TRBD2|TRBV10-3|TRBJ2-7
CATHPTSGGYEQYF
TGTGCCACTCACCCCACTAGCGGGGGCTACGAGCAGTACTTC
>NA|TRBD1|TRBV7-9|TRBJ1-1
CASSWGQGITEAFF
TGTGCCAGCAGCTGGGGACAGGGAATCACTGAAGCTTTCTTT
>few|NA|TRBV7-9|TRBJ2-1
CASSPPIDYQQFF
TGTGCCAGCAGCCCTCCTATAGACTATCAGCAGTTCTTC
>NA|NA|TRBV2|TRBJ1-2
CASKGQPSANYGYTF
TGTGCCAGCAAGGGTCAACCTTCAGCTAACTATGGCTACACCTTC
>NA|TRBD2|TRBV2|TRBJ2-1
CASSEFYAGGTDEQFF
TGTGCCAGCAGTGAGTTTTACGCGGGAGGGACGGATGAGCAGTTCTTC
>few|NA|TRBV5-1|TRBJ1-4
CASSTRATNEKLFF
TGCGCCAGCAGTACGCGGGCAACTAATGAAAAACTGTTTTTT
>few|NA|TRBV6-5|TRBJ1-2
CASSYSPDYGYTF
TGTGCCAGCAGTTACTCTCCAGACTATGGCTACACCTTC
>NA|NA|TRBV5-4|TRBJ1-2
CASSLGRSPNYGYTF
TGTGCCAGCAGCTTGGGACGGTCACCTAACTATGGCTACACCTTC
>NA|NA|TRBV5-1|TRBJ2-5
CASSDNQETQYF
TGCGCCAGCAGCGATAACCAAGAGACCCAGTACTTC
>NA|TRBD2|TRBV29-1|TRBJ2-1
CSVAQRGVLFNEQFF
TGCAGCGTTGCGCAGCGGGGTGTACTTTTCAATGAGCAGTTCTTC
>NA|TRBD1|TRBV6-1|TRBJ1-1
CASSDRDRETTFF
TGTGCCAGCAGTGACCGGGACAGGGAGACGACTTTCTTT
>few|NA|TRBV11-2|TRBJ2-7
CASSLVGSEQYF
TGTGCCAGCAGCTTAGTTGGAAGCGAGCAGTACTTC
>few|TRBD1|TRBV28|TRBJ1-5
CASSSPPRYRGPYRAQHF
TGTGCCAGCAGTTCCCCCCCACGCTACAGGGGGCCGTATAGGGCCCAGCATTTT
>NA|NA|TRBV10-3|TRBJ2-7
CAAQRQGGNEQYF
TGTGCCGCACAAAGACAGGGAGGCAACGAGCAGTACTTC
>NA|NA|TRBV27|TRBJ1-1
CASSSLLWGNTEAFF
TGTGCCAGCAGCTCCCTGCTCTGGGGGAACACTGAAGCTTTCTTT
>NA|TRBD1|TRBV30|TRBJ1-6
CAWSVQGTGDSPLHF
TGTGCCTGGAGTGTACAGGGGACAGGGGACTCACCCCTCCACTTT
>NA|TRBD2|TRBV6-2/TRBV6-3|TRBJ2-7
CASSSPGLAGVYEQYF
TGTGCCAGCAGTTCTCCCGGACTAGCGGGAGTCTACGAGCAGTACTTC
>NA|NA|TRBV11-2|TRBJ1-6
CASSLEGPLHF
TGTGCCAGCAGCTTAGAAGGGCCCCTCCACTTT
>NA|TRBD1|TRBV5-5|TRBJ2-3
CASSWDRGTDTQYF
TGTGCCAGCAGCTGGGACAGGGGGACAGATACGCAGTATTTT
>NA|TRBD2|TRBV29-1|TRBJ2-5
CSVDRLAGVRETQYF
TGCAGCGTTGATAGACTAGCGGGAGTGAGAGAGACCCAGTACTTC
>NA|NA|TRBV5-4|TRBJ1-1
CASSLARGSPAEAFF
TGTGCCAGCAGCTTGGCCCGGGGGAGCCCCGCTGAAGCTTTCTTT
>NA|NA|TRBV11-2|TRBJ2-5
CASSLIGSGQETQYF
TGTGCCAGCAGCTTAATTGGGTCTGGCCAAGAGACCCAGTACTTC
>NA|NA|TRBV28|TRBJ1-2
CASSSITGYGYTF
TGTGCCAGCAGTTCTATAACCGGTTATGGCTACACCTTC